The 15 T cell receptor beta chains below were found in one sample sequenced in a study of shared clonotypes between healthy human individuals. Generated by immunoSEQ multiplex PCR, the TCRdb table keeps only in-frame clones and is missing some. The sample contains approximately 2.5 million clones, roughly 93% of which appear only once. Source material: naive CD4+ T cells from PBMCs. The subset here: CD45RA+ positively selected. The receptors shown here come from a man between 18 and 29 years old in good health. Some clones in this sample may be carry-over from other donors' samples.

The rearrangement links TRBV5-1 to TRBJ2-7; 9 bases fit TRBD2. The CDR3 is made up of 14 amino acids. Germline lookup yields CDR1 SGHRS and CDR2 YFSETQ. V lost 5 bases, J lost 3 bases, and 6 bases stayed unmatched. The DNA for the CDR3 is TGCGCCAGCAGGCTTAGCGGGAGTGTCTACGAGCAGTACTTC. Translated: CASRLSGSVYEQYF.

This chain links TRBV10-3 with TRBJ1-4; D unresolved. With 6 bases removed from V and 3 bases from J, the gap between germline ends came to 5 bases. Germline V lookup: CDR1 ENHRY, CDR2 SYGVKD. The CDR3 loop spans 12 amino acids. CDR3 sequence: CAIRAANEKLFF. DNA for the CDR3: TGTGCCATCAGGGCAGCTAATGAAAAACTGTTTTTT.

CDR3 in amino acids: CASSLPSPNTGELFF. The DNA for the CDR3 is TGCGCCAGCAGCTTGCCCAGCCCGAACACCGGGGAGCTGTTTTTT. The genes are TRBV5-1 and TRBJ2-2; D not certain. V was pared by 1 base and J by 0 bases, with 7 bases between. The V gene's germline CDR1 is SGHRS and CDR2 YFSETQ. This CDR3 has 15 residues.

This clone showed up just once. This sequence joins TRBV19 and TRBJ2-1; 10 nucleotides match TRBD2. CDR3 length: 15 residues. Germline trimming cut 5 bases from V and 4 bases from J; bases unmatched to any gene: 5. Germline assignment: CDR1 LNHDA and CDR2 SQIVND (reference sequence). The CDR3 loop is CASSEGLARYNEQFF. The CDR3 DNA reads as TGTGCCAGTAGTGAGGGACTAGCGCGTTACAATGAGCAGTTCTTC.

V usage is TRBV6-5 and J usage is TRBJ1-1; no reliable D call. Trimming pared 6 bases from V and 10 bases from J, leaving 15 bases between. The CDR3 consists of 12 residues. Germline V CDR1 and CDR2: MNHEY, SVGAGI. The CDR3 sequence: CASRPVQGGAFF. As DNA, the CDR3 is TGTGCCAGCAGGCCGGTCCAAGGAGGAGCTTTCTTT.

This clone has a handful of counts. The rearrangement links TRBV25-1 to TRBJ1-1, with a possible D match to TRBD1 (5 bases). Germline V gene sequence: CDR1 MGHDK, CDR2 SYGVNS. V was clipped by 8 bases and J by 0 bases, with 10 bases between them. The CDR3 runs to 13 residues. The CDR3 loop is CASAGRLNTEAFF. CDR3 sequence (DNA): TGTGCCAGCGCGGGACGATTGAACACTGAAGCTTTCTTT. The full variable domain, completed using reference TRBV25-1 and TRBJ1-1, is EADIYQTPRYLVIGTGKKITLECSQTMGHDKMYWYQQDPGMELHLIHYSYGVNSTEKGDLSSESTVSRIRTEHFPLTLESARPSHTSQYLCASAGRLNTEAFFGQGTRLTVV.

The chain carries TRBV7-7 and TRBJ1-3, with D unresolved. The ends were cut back, 4 bases at V and 2 bases at J, with 12 bases in the middle. This CDR3 comprises 15 residues. Germline V gene sequence: CDR1 SSHAT, CDR2 FNYEAQ (reference sequence). CDR3 amino acids: CASSSRPGPGNTIYF. The CDR3 coding sequence is TGTGCCAGCAGCTCCCGGCCGGGTCCTGGAAACACCATATATTTT.

Notes on this clone: Other DNA sequences in the sample encode the same CDR3. The chain recombines TRBV7-3 with TRBJ2-3; D gene ambiguous. Per the germline V gene, CDR1 is SGHTA and CDR2 is FQGTGA. V gave up 0 bases and J gave up 1 base, with 2 bases separating them. This CDR3 spans 13 amino acids. The CDR3 DNA sequence: TGTGCCAGCAGCTTAACCGGCACAGATACGCAGTATTTT. Its protein is CASSLTGTDTQYF.

The chain couples TRBV5-1 to TRBJ2-2; 8 bases agree with TRBD2. This CDR3 contains 17 residues. The V and J ends lost 4 bases and 1 base, in that order; junction bases with no gene match: 9. CDR1 SGHRS and CDR2 YFSETQ come from the germline V gene. CDR3: CASSPPGAGENTGELFF. CDR3 sequence (DNA): TGCGCCAGCAGCCCCCCAGGAGCGGGGGAGAACACCGGGGAGCTGTTTTTT.

The chain couples TRBV7-3 to TRBJ1-1; TRBD1 aligns across 8 bases. CDR3 length: 13 amino acids. Germline trimming cut 6 bases from V and 4 bases from J; bases unmatched to any gene: 4. In germline, CDR1 is SGHTA, CDR2 FQGTGA. The CDR3 DNA reads TGTGCCAGCAGTTCAGGGGGCCGCACTGAAGCTTTCTTT. Protein product: CASSSGGRTEAFF.

The chain has TRBV11-3 and TRBJ2-1, with TRBD2 matching 7 bases. Trimming cost V 4 bases and J 7 bases; bases outside gene matches: 13. This CDR3 comprises 16 residues. Germline V gene sequence: CDR1 SGHNT, CDR2 YENEEA. CDR3 sequence reads: CASSSDGAGVTNEQFF. The CDR3 DNA follows: TGTGCCAGCAGCTCCGATGGGGCGGGAGTGACGAATGAGCAGTTCTTC.

V gene TRBV5-1 combines with J gene TRBJ2-7, with TRBD2 matching over 10 bases. CDR1 is SGHRS and CDR2 is YFSETQ in the germline V gene. The CDR3 is made up of 16 amino acids. Trimming at V came to 0 bases and at J to 2 bases, leaving 5 bases not matched to a gene. CDR3 loop: CASSLASSGRAYEQYF. CDR3 nucleotides: TGCGCCAGCAGCTTGGCGTCTAGCGGGAGAGCCTACGAGCAGTACTTC. Full variable domain (outside the CDR3, taken from reference TRBV5-1 and TRBJ2-7): KAGVTQTPRYLIKTRGQQVTLSCSPISGHRSVSWYQQTPGQGLQFLFEYFSETQRNKGNFPGRFSGRQFSNSRSEMNVSTLELGDSALYLCASSLASSGRAYEQYFGPGTRLTVT.

The CDR3 loop reads CASSSVSKDNEQFF. Written as DNA, the CDR3 is TGTGCCAGCAGCTCAGTTTCGAAGGACAATGAGCAGTTCTTC. The chain combines TRBV7-8 with TRBJ2-1; no reliable D call. Per the germline V gene, CDR1 is SGHVS and CDR2 is FQNEAQ. The CDR3 is made up of 14 amino acids. V was pared by 4 bases and J by 5 bases, with 12 bases between.

This clone showed up just a few times. The V call is TRBV6-5, the J call TRBJ2-1; 11 positions agree with TRBD2. Germline trimming cut 0 bases from V and 2 bases from J; bases unmatched to any gene: 0. Germline-derived CDR1 and CDR2 are MNHEY and SVGAGI. The CDR3 has 16 residues. In nucleotides, the CDR3 is TGTGCCAGCAGTTACTCGGGACTAGCGGCCTACAATGAGCAGTTCTTC. It translates to CASSYSGLAAYNEQFF.

The J gene is TRBJ2-5, the V gene TRBV11-2; the match to TRBD2 covers 8 bases. V shed 5 bases and J 1 base; nucleotides not matched to a gene: 3. The CDR3 is 14 residues long. Germline V gives CDR1 SGHAT, CDR2 FQNNGV. The DNA for the CDR3 is TGTGCCAGCAGCGCACTAGCGGTCCAAGAGACCCAGTACTTC. Translation gives CASSALAVQETQYF.